The 25 T cell receptor beta chains given below trace back to one sample, sequenced in a study of T cell changes during pregnancy in multiple sclerosis. Sequencing was performed with immunoSEQ multiplex PCR; in TCRdb, only in-frame clones are kept and a portion is missing. The sample holds some 63,000 clones, 90% to 95% seen once. The source material was peripheral blood, sampled before pregnancy. The receptors were gathered from a female donor with multiple sclerosis, enrolled in a pregnancy study.

V usage is TRBV4-1 and J usage is TRBJ2-5, with 12 positions matching TRBD2. Unmatched junction bases numbered 13, after V lost 1 base and J lost 4 bases. CDR3 size: 19 residues. Germline-derived CDR1 and CDR2 are MGHRA and YSYEKL. CDR3 coding DNA: TGCGCCAGCAGCCAAGGCGCTCTAGCGGGGGGGCCTTCTATAGAGACCCAGTACTTC. Protein product: CASSQGALAGGPSIETQYF.

This chain links TRBV5-4 with TRBJ2-3; a possible D gene is TRBD2 (5 bases). The CDR3 loop spans 12 amino acids. The V gene's germline CDR1 is SGHNT and CDR2 YYREEE (reference sequence). V lost 5 bases, J lost 4 bases, and 8 bases lay in between. This CDR3 reads CASSSAADTQYF. The CDR3 bases are TGTGCCAGCAGTAGCGCGGCAGATACGCAGTATTTT.

This chain links TRBV27 with TRBJ1-5; D remains unclear. Germline CDR1 and CDR2: MNHEY and SMNVEV (reference sequence). This CDR3 has 16 residues. The germline V and J ends were trimmed by 5 bases and 0 bases, with 14 bases remaining between them. The CDR3 protein is CASSTEGPLSNQPQHF. CDR3 nucleotide sequence: TGTGCCAGCAGTACCGAGGGCCCCCTTAGCAATCAGCCCCAGCATTTT.

The chain couples TRBV11-3 to TRBJ2-5; possible D gene TRBD2, 5 bases. Trimming cost V 5 bases and J 1 base, with 11 bases left between them. CDR3 size: 14 residues. Germline V gene data show CDR1 as SGHNT and CDR2 as YENEEA. This CDR3 is CASSLRSGQETQYF. DNA for the CDR3: TGTGCCAGCAGCCTTCGCAGCGGCCAAGAGACCCAGTACTTC.

The chain combines TRBV9 with TRBJ1-3; D may be TRBD1 (5 bases). With 2 bases removed from V and 1 base from J, the gap between germline ends came to 10 bases. The CDR3 spans 15 residues. The germline gives CDR1 SGDLS, CDR2 YYNGEE. This CDR3 reads CASSVTGASGNTIYF. The CDR3 DNA follows: TGTGCCAGCAGCGTCACTGGGGCGTCTGGAAACACCATATATTTT.

The CDR3 coding sequence is TGCGCCAGCAGCCAAGATCAACAGGGCCGGGTCCACACTGAAGCTTTCTTT. It translates to CASSQDQQGRVHTEAFF. V and J are TRBV4-1 and TRBJ1-1; a possible D gene is TRBD1 (6 bases). The CDR3 consists of 17 residues. Germline CDR1 MGHRA, CDR2 YSYEKL. Trimming took off 0 bases at V and 3 bases at J, with 17 bases between the two ends.

This clone was recorded only once. The chain recombines TRBV7-6 with TRBJ1-3; perhaps TRBD1 as D (6 bases). V was clipped by 2 bases and J by 8 bases, with 10 bases between them. This CDR3 has 13 residues. CDR1 is SGHVS and CDR2 is FNYEAQ in the germline V gene. CDR3 bases: TGTGCCAGCAGCTTAAGGGGGTGGGACACCATATATTTT. It specifies CASSLRGWDTIYF.

The chain combines TRBV7-2 with TRBJ2-7; TRBD1 is a possible D gene (5 bases). Trimming left V 5 bases short and J 3 bases short, with 11 bases between. The CDR3 extends over 13 amino acids. Per the germline V gene, CDR1 is SGHTA and CDR2 is FQGNSA. The CDR3 DNA is TGTGCCAGCAGCCCCGTAGGGGACTACGAGCAGTACTTC. It encodes CASSPVGDYEQYF.

The V gene is TRBV7-2, the J gene TRBJ1-3; TRBD1 matches at 8 bases. Germline V lookup: CDR1 SGHTA, CDR2 FQGNSA. V shed 3 bases and J 1 base; nucleotides not matched to a gene: 2. The CDR3 spans 15 residues. The CDR3 region has the DNA TGTGCCAGCAGCTTCCGGACAGGGTCTGGAAACACCATATATTTT. The encoded protein is CASSFRTGSGNTIYF.

Here the CDR3 reads CASSRAAKFRDRKDHTRYEQYF. The CDR3 DNA sequence: TGTGCCAGCAGCCGAGCAGCCAAGTTCCGGGACAGGAAGGACCACACACGTTACGAGCAGTACTTC. The V call is TRBV13, the J call TRBJ2-7; 8 nucleotides match TRBD1. The CDR3 loop spans 22 amino acids. Germline CDR1 is PRHDT and CDR2 is FYEKMQ (reference sequence). V trimming: 5 bases; J trimming: 4 bases; junction bases outside the gene matches: 31. Supplemented by reference TRBV13 and TRBJ2-7, the full variable domain reads AAGVIQSPRHLIKEKRETATLKCYPIPRHDTVYWYQQGPGQDPQFLISFYEKMQSDKGSIPDRFSAQQFSDYHSELNMSSLELGDSALYFCASSRAAKFRDRKDHTRYEQYFGPGTRLTVT.

This sequence joins TRBV25-1 and TRBJ1-3; D gene unclear. The V end was cut by 5 bases, the J end by 0 bases, with 11 bases between. The CDR3 extends over 15 amino acids. The germline gives CDR1 MGHDK, CDR2 SYGVNS. The CDR3 loop reads CASSTLQLSGNTIYF. In DNA, the CDR3 is TGTGCCAGCAGTACCTTACAGCTCTCTGGAAACACCATATATTTT. The full variable domain, with the rest looked up from reference TRBV25-1 and TRBJ1-3, is EADIYQTPRYLVIGTGKKITLECSQTMGHDKMYWYQQDPGMELHLIHYSYGVNSTEKGDLSSESTVSRIRTEHFPLTLESARPSHTSQYLCASSTLQLSGNTIYFGEGSWLTVV.

The chain employs TRBV9 and TRBJ2-1; possibly TRBD2 for D (6 bases). Trimming removed 7 bases at V and 8 bases at J, with 13 bases between. The CDR3 contains 12 residues. Germline V gives CDR1 SGDLS, CDR2 YYNGEE. CDR3 nucleotides: TGTGCCAGCCAGCGGGTTTCGGATGAGCAGTTCTTC. This sequence encodes CASQRVSDEQFF.

The chain couples TRBV5-4 to TRBJ1-1; TRBD1 agrees at 11 bases. The germline CDR1 and CDR2 sequences are SGHNT and YYREEE (reference sequence). The CDR3 is made up of 15 amino acids. Losses at the gene ends were 0 bases for V and 4 bases for J; bases not matched to a gene: 2. CDR3 loop: CASSLVGTGGTEAFF. The CDR3 bases are TGTGCCAGCAGCTTGGTAGGGACAGGGGGCACTGAAGCTTTCTTT.

This chain connects TRBV7-2 to TRBJ1-4; D gene ambiguous. Between the trimmed V and J ends, which lost 2 bases and 6 bases, there was a span of 16 bases. This CDR3 has 16 amino acids. Germline CDR1 reads SGHTA; CDR2 reads FQGNSA. DNA of the CDR3: TGTGCCAGCAGCTTAACAGCCGGTGGTTTGGATGAAAAACTGTTTTTT. Protein: CASSLTAGGLDEKLFF.

V is TRBV5-6 and J is TRBJ1-2; D gene unclear. The V end lost 4 bases, the J end lost 0 bases, and 16 bases lay between the germline ends. Per germline, CDR1 SGHDT and CDR2 YYEEEE. This CDR3 has 16 amino acids. The CDR3 sequence: CASSLRRLLANYGYTF. CDR3 DNA: TGTGCCAGCAGCCTGAGGAGACTCCTGGCTAACTATGGCTACACCTTC.

The J gene is TRBJ1-2, the V gene TRBV7-9; tentatively, D is TRBD1 (5 bases). V shed 0 bases and J shed 6 bases, with 14 bases lying between them. The CDR3 has 15 residues. In germline, CDR1 is SEHNR, CDR2 FQNEAQ (reference sequence). The CDR3 region is CASSLAGGSGNGYTF. The CDR3 DNA is TGTGCCAGCAGCTTAGCGGGGGGTAGTGGGAATGGCTACACCTTC.

This chain links TRBV6-6 with TRBJ2-5, with D possibly being TRBD2 (5 bases). This CDR3 region has 14 residues. V was trimmed by 5 bases and J by 5 bases, leaving 15 bases between them. The germline V gene encodes CDR1 MNHNY and CDR2 SVGAGI (reference sequence). CDR3 bases: TGTGCCAGCAGTCCCCCCGGGGTGTCGGAGACCCAGTACTTC. This codes for CASSPPGVSETQYF.

J is TRBJ1-5 and V is TRBV19, with TRBD1 as a possible D gene (5 bases). CDR3 length equals 14 residues. CDR1 and CDR2 (germline): LNHDA, SQIVND (reference sequence). V dropped 5 bases and J dropped 8 bases, with 16 bases sitting between them. CDR3 region: CASSSPTGSEPQHF. The CDR3 DNA reads as TGTGCCAGTAGTTCCCCAACAGGATCGGAGCCCCAGCATTTT.

The chain couples TRBV5-6 to TRBJ2-4; D unresolved. Germline assignment: CDR1 SGHDT and CDR2 YYEEEE. The CDR3 has 15 residues. Trimming left V 2 bases short and J 0 bases short, with 9 bases between. In nucleotides, the CDR3 is TGTGCCAGCAGCTTTGCAAGCGTAGCCAAAAACATTCAGTACTTC. It is translated as CASSFASVAKNIQYF.

This clone was found once. The chain links TRBV2 to TRBJ1-1; 8 positions agree with TRBD1. The V and J ends lost 6 bases and 1 base, in that order; junction bases with no gene match: 4. Germline CDR1 SNHLY, CDR2 FYNNEI. CDR3 size: 14 residues. The CDR3 protein is CASRGDRRNTEAFF. In DNA form, the CDR3 reads TGTGCCAGCAGGGGGGACAGGAGGAACACTGAAGCTTTCTTT.

This clone was found a few times. V gene TRBV6-5 combines with J gene TRBJ1-6; 10 bases agree with TRBD1. The CDR3 length is 15 residues. CDR1 is MNHEY and CDR2 is SVGAGI in the germline V gene. V shed 5 bases, J shed 5 bases, and the junction held 3 bases outside the gene matches. For the CDR3, the DNA is TGTGCCAGCAGTGGCGGGACAGGGGATAATTCACCCCTCCACTTT. It yields the protein CASSGGTGDNSPLHF.

V gene TRBV6-5 combines with J gene TRBJ2-7, with 8 bases aligning to TRBD1. This CDR3 region has 13 residues. V shed 6 bases and J 2 bases; nucleotides not matched to a gene: 3. Germline-derived CDR1 and CDR2 are MNHEY and SVGAGI. As DNA, the CDR3 is TGTGCCAGCAGAACAGGGGGAACCTACGAGCAGTACTTC. This codes for CASRTGGTYEQYF.

The chain uses TRBV29-1 and TRBJ2-7; the D gene is possibly TRBD2 (6 bases). This CDR3 comprises 13 residues. The germline CDR1 and CDR2 sequences are SQVTM and ANQGSEA. The germline V and J ends were trimmed by 3 bases and 2 bases, with 11 bases remaining between them. The CDR3: CSVDAAGTYEQYF. DNA for the CDR3: TGCAGCGTTGATGCAGCGGGCACCTACGAGCAGTACTTC.

The rearrangement uses TRBV6-5 and TRBJ1-1; D not certain. CDR1 is MNHEY, CDR2 SVGAGI, per germline. V gave up 4 bases and J gave up 2 bases, with 14 bases separating them. The CDR3 is 15 residues long. The CDR3 bases are TGTGCCAGCAGTTTGCGGTCGCTTACCAACACTGAAGCTTTCTTT. Its protein is CASSLRSLTNTEAFF.

The chain carries TRBV6-5 and TRBJ2-5, with 7 bases fitting TRBD2. Germline loops: CDR1 MNHEY, CDR2 SVGAGI. The CDR3 has 13 amino acids. V shed 2 bases, J shed 5 bases, and the junction held 2 bases outside the gene matches. CDR3 DNA sequence: TGTGCCAGCAGTTACGGCGGGGGTGAGACCCAGTACTTC. Its protein is CASSYGGGETQYF.